The rows below give T cell receptor beta chains drawn from one sample of a study of OX40 agonist ivuxolimab in advanced cancers. Sequencing was performed with immunoSEQ multiplex PCR; in TCRdb, only in-frame clones are kept and a portion is missing. The sample lists some 97,000 clones, almost 90% occurring once. This material consisted of CD4+ or CD8+ T cells sorted from blood, taken in a trial of the OX40 agonist ivuxolimab. These receptors came from an adult with an advanced solid tumor such as melanoma, head and neck, liver or kidney cancer. Each CDR3 is given with its conserved first and last residue. Fields, in order: V gene, J gene, D gene, clone size, CDR3 protein, CDR3 DNA. The D gene is left open where the match is weak. Not every row has a clone size; where given, it reads once, few, many or a size class.

V: TRBV11-2; J: TRBJ2-3; D: .; size: once; CDR3: CASSLDHGTDTQYF; DNA: TGTGCCAGCAGCTTAGATCACGGTACAGATACGCAGTATTTT
V: TRBV5-6; J: TRBJ1-2; D: .; size: .; CDR3: CASSLARDRNYGYTF; DNA: TGTGCCAGCAGCTTGGCACGGGACCGCAACTATGGCTACACCTTC
V: TRBV29-1; J: TRBJ2-6; D: .; size: .; CDR3: CSVGAVAGANVLTF; DNA: TGCAGCGTGGGTGCCGTGGCTGGGGCCAACGTCCTGACTTTC
V: TRBV7-8; J: TRBJ2-7; D: .; size: .; CDR3: CASSLGGRGNEQYF; DNA: TGTGCCAGCAGCTTAGGTGGGAGAGGCAACGAGCAGTACTTC
V: TRBV7-8; J: TRBJ1-3; D: .; size: .; CDR3: CASSTWDQLSGNTIYF; DNA: TGTGCCAGCAGCACCTGGGATCAGCTCTCTGGAAACACCATATATTTT
V: TRBV2; J: TRBJ1-4; D: .; size: .; CDR3: CASRTTATNEKLFF; DNA: TGTGCCAGCAGGACAACCGCAACTAATGAAAAACTGTTTTTT
V: TRBV5-4; J: TRBJ2-5; D: .; size: .; CDR3: CASSDVQRRQETQYF; DNA: TGTGCCAGCAGCGACGTGCAGCGGAGGCAAGAGACCCAGTACTTC
V: TRBV9; J: TRBJ2-3; D: .; size: .; CDR3: CASNQGRLADTQYF; DNA: TGTGCCAGCAACCAGGGGCGCCTAGCAGATACGCAGTATTTT
V: TRBV9; J: TRBJ1-2; D: .; size: .; CDR3: CASSVEGSAYGYTF; DNA: TGTGCCAGCAGCGTAGAGGGGTCGGCCTATGGCTACACCTTC
V: TRBV5-1; J: TRBJ2-7; D: .; size: .; CDR3: CASSLLRAGNEQYF; DNA: TGCGCCAGCAGCTTGTTGAGGGCCGGGAACGAGCAGTACTTC
V: TRBV6-6; J: TRBJ2-3; D: .; size: .; CDR3: CASSYQTGPGTDTQYF; DNA: TGTGCCAGCAGTTACCAAACAGGCCCCGGCACAGATACGCAGTATTTT
V: TRBV5-1; J: TRBJ2-1; D: TRBD2; size: .; CDR3: CASTYIRLAGGLSNEQFF; DNA: TGCGCCAGCACCTACATCCGGCTTGCGGGGGGCCTAAGCAATGAGCAGTTCTTC
V: TRBV5-6; J: TRBJ1-1; D: .; size: .; CDR3: CASRFQGRDTEAFF; DNA: TGTGCCAGCAGGTTCCAGGGGCGGGACACTGAAGCTTTCTTT
V: TRBV23-1; J: TRBJ2-5; D: .; size: .; CDR3: CASSQLTPGETQYF; DNA: TGCGCCAGCAGTCAACTAACTCCGGGAGAGACCCAGTACTTC
V: TRBV2; J: TRBJ1-2; D: .; size: .; CDR3: CASRKTGSSNYGYTF; DNA: TGTGCCAGCAGGAAGACAGGTTCTTCTAACTATGGCTACACCTTC
V: TRBV6-5; J: TRBJ1-3; D: .; size: .; CDR3: CASKPVRVGNTIYF; DNA: TGTGCCAGCAAACCGGTCCGCGTTGGAAACACCATATATTTT
V: TRBV28; J: TRBJ2-5; D: .; size: .; CDR3: CASSVPAQGETQYF; DNA: TGTGCCAGCAGTGTACCCGCACAGGGAGAGACCCAGTACTTC
V: TRBV6-1; J: TRBJ1-6; D: TRBD1; size: .; CDR3: CASSGWTGKTPLHF; DNA: TGTGCCAGCAGTGGATGGACAGGGAAGACACCCCTCCACTTT
V: TRBV9; J: TRBJ2-3; D: TRBD2; size: .; CDR3: CASSVDPSGSGGTDTQYF; DNA: TGTGCCAGCAGCGTAGACCCTAGCGGGAGCGGGGGCACAGATACGCAGTATTTT
V: TRBV11-2; J: TRBJ1-2; D: .; size: .; CDR3: CASSRPRDNYGYTF; DNA: TGTGCCAGCAGCCGTCCCCGGGACAACTATGGCTACACCTTC
V: TRBV7-8; J: TRBJ2-6; D: .; size: .; CDR3: CASSLVPSSGANVLTF; DNA: TGTGCCAGCAGCTTAGTGCCGTCCTCTGGGGCCAACGTCCTGACTTTC
V: TRBV29-1; J: TRBJ1-2; D: .; size: .; CDR3: CSVLETVGGYTF; DNA: TGCAGCGTTCTCGAGACGGTCGGCGGCTACACCTTC
V: TRBV2; J: TRBJ2-7; D: TRBD1; size: .; CDR3: CASSAQGVYYEQYF; DNA: TGTGCCAGCAGTGCACAGGGGGTATACTACGAGCAGTACTTC
V: TRBV30; J: TRBJ2-2; D: TRBD2; size: .; CDR3: CAWSAGTSEGELFF; DNA: TGTGCCTGGAGTGCTGGGACTAGCGAGGGGGAGCTGTTTTTT
V: TRBV29-1; J: TRBJ1-2; D: .; size: .; CDR3: CSVGSQSSVLNYGYTF; DNA: TGCAGCGTTGGTTCCCAGAGCTCGGTCCTAAACTATGGCTACACCTTC
V: TRBV6-6; J: TRBJ2-7; D: TRBD1; size: .; CDR3: CASSEYRGRDEQYF; DNA: TGTGCCAGCAGCGAGTACAGGGGTAGAGACGAGCAGTACTTC
V: TRBV5-6; J: TRBJ2-7; D: TRBD2; size: .; CDR3: CASSVPGLAGDSGSYEQYF; DNA: TGTGCCAGCAGCGTGCCGGGACTAGCGGGAGATTCGGGCTCCTACGAGCAGTACTTC
V: TRBV9; J: TRBJ2-6; D: .; size: .; CDR3: CASSRSSGANVLTF; DNA: TGTGCCAGCAGCCGGTCTTCTGGGGCCAACGTCCTGACTTTC
V: TRBV2; J: TRBJ2-5; D: TRBD1; size: .; CDR3: CASSNRGLGETQYF; DNA: TGTGCCAGCAGCAACAGGGGGCTAGGAGAGACCCAGTACTTC
V: TRBV7-8; J: TRBJ1-2; D: .; size: once; CDR3: CASSLREGIYGYTF; DNA: TGTGCCAGCAGCTTACGGGAGGGAATATATGGCTACACCTTC
V: TRBV6-1; J: TRBJ1-1; D: .; size: .; CDR3: CASSENQPLNTEAFF; DNA: TGTGCCAGCAGTGAAAACCAACCCCTGAACACTGAAGCTTTCTTT
V: TRBV29-1; J: TRBJ1-6; D: TRBD1; size: once; CDR3: CSVADRGNSPLHF; DNA: TGCAGCGTGGCTGACAGGGGGAATTCACCCCTCCACTTT
V: TRBV11-2; J: TRBJ2-2; D: .; size: .; CDR3: CASSLGSSTGELFF; DNA: TGTGCCAGCAGCTTAGGGAGCAGCACCGGGGAGCTGTTTTTT
V: TRBV9; J: TRBJ1-2; D: TRBD1; size: few; CDR3: CASSVNRGRFTF; DNA: TGTGCCAGCAGCGTAAACAGGGGGAGGTTTACCTTC
V: TRBV5-1; J: TRBJ2-5; D: .; size: once; CDR3: CASSLAGGLETQYF; DNA: TGCGCCAGCAGCTTGGCCGGGGGATTGGAGACCCAGTACTTC
V: TRBV27; J: TRBJ1-2; D: .; size: once; CDR3: CASSLAGYGYTF; DNA: TGTGCCAGCAGTTTGGCGGGGTATGGCTACACCTTC
V: TRBV19; J: TRBJ2-7; D: .; size: .; CDR3: CASSIGGSSYEQYF; DNA: TGTGCCAGTAGTATTGGGGGCAGCTCCTACGAGCAGTACTTC
V: TRBV5-5; J: TRBJ1-3; D: .; size: .; CDR3: CASSLLGPRGKGNTIYF; DNA: TGTGCCAGCAGCTTGTTGGGGCCCCGGGGGAAAGGAAACACCATATATTTT
V: TRBV19; J: TRBJ2-3; D: .; size: .; CDR3: CASSMAGTADTQYF; DNA: TGTGCCAGTAGTATGGCGGGGACCGCAGATACGCAGTATTTT
V: TRBV5-1; J: TRBJ2-5; D: TRBD2; size: .; CDR3: CASSLKVIAGLQETQYF; DNA: TGCGCCAGCAGCTTGAAGGTGATAGCGGGACTCCAAGAGACCCAGTACTTC
V: TRBV5-4; J: TRBJ2-7; D: TRBD1; size: .; CDR3: CASSPSGTGFHEQYF; DNA: TGTGCCAGCAGCCCATCCGGGACAGGGTTCCACGAGCAGTACTTC
V: TRBV14; J: TRBJ2-5; D: .; size: .; CDR3: CASSRRVFGETQYF; DNA: TGTGCCAGCAGCCGCAGGGTTTTTGGAGAGACCCAGTACTTC
V: TRBV5-8; J: TRBJ1-5; D: .; size: .; CDR3: CASNLPGGNQPQHF; DNA: TGTGCCAGCAACCTCCCCGGGGGCAATCAGCCCCAGCATTTT
V: TRBV5-1; J: TRBJ2-1; D: TRBD1; size: .; CDR3: CASSSGTGWGYNEQFF; DNA: TGCGCCAGCAGCTCCGGGACAGGGTGGGGCTACAATGAGCAGTTCTTC
V: TRBV5-1; J: TRBJ2-7; D: TRBD1; size: .; CDR3: CASARTGVSYEQYF; DNA: TGCGCCAGCGCTCGGACAGGGGTCTCCTACGAGCAGTACTTC
V: TRBV5-1; J: TRBJ2-1; D: TRBD1; size: .; CDR3: CASTPTAGGPYNEQFF; DNA: TGCGCCAGCACCCCCACGGCAGGGGGCCCTTACAATGAGCAGTTCTTC
V: TRBV27; J: TRBJ2-7; D: .; size: .; CDR3: CASRGNDRSSYEQYF; DNA: TGTGCCAGCAGGGGTAACGATCGGAGCTCCTACGAGCAGTACTTC
V: TRBV6-9; J: TRBJ1-2; D: .; size: .; CDR3: CASSTQRPLRYGYTF; DNA: TGTGCCAGCAGCACCCAAAGGCCATTGCGCTATGGCTACACCTTC
V: TRBV5-4; J: TRBJ2-1; D: .; size: .; CDR3: CASSWLGQNYNEQFF; DNA: TGTGCCAGCAGCTGGCTGGGGCAGAATTACAATGAGCAGTTCTTC
V: TRBV6-1; J: TRBJ2-5; D: TRBD2; size: .; CDR3: CASRTSGGVQTQYF; DNA: TGTGCCAGCAGGACTAGCGGGGGAGTTCAGACCCAGTACTTC
V: TRBV28; J: TRBJ1-6; D: TRBD1; size: .; CDR3: CASSLGGQGSPLHF; DNA: TGTGCCAGCAGTTTAGGAGGACAGGGATCACCCCTCCACTTT
V: TRBV10-3; J: TRBJ1-2; D: TRBD1; size: few; CDR3: CAISVGQGFGYTF; DNA: TGTGCCATCAGTGTAGGACAGGGCTTCGGCTACACCTTC
V: TRBV5-1; J: TRBJ2-1; D: .; size: .; CDR3: CASSRDSSSYNEQFF; DNA: TGCGCCAGCAGCAGGGATTCGAGCTCCTACAATGAGCAGTTCTTC